A single sample is the source of the 8 T cell receptor beta chains below, sequenced in a study of shared T cell receptors in the human thymus. TCRdb keeps only in-frame clones here, not all; method: immunoSEQ multiplex PCR. The sample has approximately 580,000 clones; 70% to 80% are singletons. The sample also formed part of further work on human thymus T cells.

The sample comprised thymocytes. The source of these receptors is a boy under two years old with a congenital heart defect.

The V and J genes are TRBV9 and TRBJ2-1; 12 bases map to TRBD2. The germline V gene encodes CDR1 SGDLS and CDR2 YYNGEE. This CDR3 has 15 amino acids. The trim removed 4 bases at V and 12 bases at J, leaving 11 bases unmatched. The CDR3 DNA follows: TGTGCCAGCAGCCCAGGGGCTAGCGGGGGGGACGCGCAGTTCTTC. Protein sequence: CASSPGASGGDAQFF.

This clone was detected a few times. The genes are TRBV9 and TRBJ2-3, with 10 bases fitting TRBD1. Germline V gene lookup returns CDR1 SGDLS and CDR2 YYNGEE. The CDR3 loop spans 16 amino acids. The V gene end was trimmed by 4 bases and the J gene end by 4 bases; junction bases not matched to a gene: 9. CDR3 nucleotide sequence: TGTGCCAGCAGCATCCGACAGGGGGCGTACTCAGATACGCAGTATTTT. Amino acids: CASSIRQGAYSDTQYF.

This chain uses TRBV21-1 with TRBJ1-1; the table calls TRBD1, which could not be checked here. TRBV21-1 is reported as a pseudogene. The CDR3 is 18 amino acids. The CDR3 DNA follows: TGTGCCAGCAGCAAAGGCCGGGACAGGGGGGAGCAGAACACTGAAGCTTTCTTT. This translates into CASSKGRDRGEQNTEAFF.

The rearrangement links TRBV29-1 to TRBJ2-1, with 14 positions matching TRBD2. The CDR3 runs to 16 residues. With 7 bases clipped from V and 0 bases from J, the junction kept 5 bases outside the gene matches. Germline-derived CDR1 and CDR2 are SQVTM and ANQGSEA. The CDR3: CSAGLAGESSYNEQFF. CDR3 coding DNA: TGCAGCGCGGGACTAGCGGGAGAGAGCTCCTACAATGAGCAGTTCTTC.

The V gene is TRBV18, the J gene TRBJ2-5; 15 bases are shared with TRBD2. Looked up from germline, CDR1 is KGHSH and CDR2 is LQKENI. The trim removed 6 bases at V and 2 bases at J, leaving 7 bases unmatched. This CDR3 comprises 17 residues. The CDR3: CASSPGLAGGFQETQYF. Written as DNA, the CDR3 is TGTGCCAGCTCCCCGGGACTAGCGGGAGGCTTTCAAGAGACCCAGTACTTC.

This clone was counted a single time. V and J are TRBV4-1 and TRBJ2-2; 8 bases are shared with TRBD2. The CDR3 runs to 19 residues. The trim removed 1 base at V and 5 bases at J, leaving 15 bases unmatched. Germline V lookup: CDR1 MGHRA, CDR2 YSYEKL. Here the CDR3 DNA reads TGCGCCAGCAGCCAAGGCCCACTAGCGGCGCGCAAGGAGACCGGGGAGCTGTTTTTT. Amino acids: CASSQGPLAARKETGELFF.

The chain carries TRBV15 and TRBJ2-7, with 9 positions matching TRBD1. CDR3 length: 15 residues. V shed 5 bases and J 4 bases; nucleotides not matched to a gene: 9. Germline V CDR1 and CDR2: LNHNV, YYDKDF (reference sequence). CDR3 in DNA: TGTGCCACCAGCTTAAGGACAGGGGACCCTTACGAGCAGTACTTC. It yields the protein CATSLRTGDPYEQYF.

The chain employs TRBV5-1 and TRBJ2-2; a possible D gene is TRBD2 (5 bases). The V end was cut by 0 bases, the J end by 3 bases, with 21 bases between. Germline values: CDR1 SGHRS, CDR2 YFSETQ. The CDR3 covers 19 residues. The CDR3 is CASSLEGRTPEWDTGELFF. For the CDR3, the DNA is TGCGCCAGCAGCTTGGAAGGGCGGACTCCAGAATGGGACACCGGGGAGCTGTTTTTT.